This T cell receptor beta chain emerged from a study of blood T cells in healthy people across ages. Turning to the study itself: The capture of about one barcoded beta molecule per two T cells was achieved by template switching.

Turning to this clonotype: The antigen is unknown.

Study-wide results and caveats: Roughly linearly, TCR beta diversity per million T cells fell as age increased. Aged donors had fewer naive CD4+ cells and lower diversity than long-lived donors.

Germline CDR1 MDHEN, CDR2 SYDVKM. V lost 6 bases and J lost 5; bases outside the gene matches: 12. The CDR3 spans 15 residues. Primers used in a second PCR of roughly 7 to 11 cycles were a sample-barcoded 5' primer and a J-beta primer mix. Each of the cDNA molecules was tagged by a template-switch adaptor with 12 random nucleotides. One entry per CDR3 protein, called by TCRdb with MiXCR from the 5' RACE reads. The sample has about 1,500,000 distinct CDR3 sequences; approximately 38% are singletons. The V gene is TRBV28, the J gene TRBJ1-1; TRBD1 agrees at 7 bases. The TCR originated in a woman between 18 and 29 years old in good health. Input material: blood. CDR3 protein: CASSRLEGARTEAFF. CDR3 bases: TGTGCCAGCAGCCGCCTCGAGGGGGCGCGGACTGAAGCTTTCTTT.